Sequencing of this T cell receptor beta chain was carried out in a study of beta chain features in type 1 diabetes. Study-wide background: Healthy donors and patients had similar age, gender and cell yields.

The investigators reverse transcribed all of the isolated RNA, so they sequenced expressed TCRB transcripts. TCRdb's copy holds only in-frame clones and misses some; the assay was immunoSEQ multiplex PCR. The top ten clones hold 0.028% of a sample with 200,000 to 300,000 clones, 20% of them seen once. This CDR3 has 14 amino acids. Germline trimming cut 7 bases from V and 5 bases from J; bases unmatched to any gene: 11. Germline loops: CDR1 SGHNT, CDR2 YYREEE (reference sequence). In the case of this clone: Its target is unknown.

Whole-study results and caveats: Naive, central memory and Treg TCRB repertoires appeared more alike in patients than in healthy donors. Shortening that was moderate but significant affected the TCRB CDR3s of Type 1 diabetes patients in all four CD4+ subsets.

The J gene is TRBJ2-5, the V gene TRBV5-4, with 7 bases aligning to TRBD2. Sequencing used naive CD4+ T cells from blood. The source is a woman aged 40 to 50 with type 1 diabetes. CDR3 sequence: CASATRTRTETQYF. The CDR3 DNA reads as TGTGCCAGCGCCACTCGGACTAGAACGGAGACCCAGTACTTC.